These 15 T cell receptor beta chains were sequenced from one sample in a study of blood T cell repertoires in COVID-19. Using immunoSEQ multiplex PCR, the repertoire was profiled, and TCRdb retains in-frame clones only, with some absent. The profile covers under 250,000 clones, with 80% to 90% appearing a single time and around 14% taken by the ten largest. The specimen was peripheral blood. The receptors originated from a human donor in a cohort sampled during active COVID-19.

The rearrangement links TRBV25-1 to TRBJ2-7, with a tentative D call TRBD2 (6 bases). There are 13 residues in the CDR3. Germline loops: CDR1 MGHDK, CDR2 SYGVNS. Trimming cost V 0 bases and J 5 bases, with 8 bases left between them. In DNA, the CDR3 is TGTGCCAGCAGTGAATACGGGGGTAACGAGCAGTACTTC. This sequence encodes CASSEYGGNEQYF.

The rearrangement uses TRBV24-1 and TRBJ2-5, with 9 bases that match TRBD1. Germline CDR1 KGHDR, CDR2 SFDVKD. J lost 4 bases, V lost 7 bases, and 9 bases had no gene match. The CDR3 extends over 15 amino acids. DNA of the CDR3: TGTGCCACCAGCACTAACAGGGGGCAGGCAGAGACCCAGTACTTC. Translating gives CATSTNRGQAETQYF.

The chain has TRBV7-9 and TRBJ2-5, with 10 bases matching TRBD1. J was trimmed by 2 bases and V by 3 bases; bases with no gene match: 0. CDR3 length: 14 residues. Germline lookup yields CDR1 SEHNR and CDR2 FQNEAQ (reference sequence). The CDR3 is CASSLDRGQETQYF. The CDR3, as DNA: TGTGCCAGCAGCTTGGACAGGGGGCAAGAGACCCAGTACTTC.

Only a few counts were recorded for this clone. The V call is TRBV19, the J call TRBJ1-1; D remains ambiguous. The CDR3 runs 13 residues. Germline V gene sequence: CDR1 LNHDA, CDR2 SQIVND (reference sequence). V was shortened by 5 bases and J by 0 bases, with 7 bases between the two germline ends. CDR3 in DNA: TGTGCCAGTAGTCTTCTAATGAACACTGAAGCTTTCTTT. This encodes CASSLLMNTEAFF.

The chain has TRBV5-1 and TRBJ2-7; 8 bases match TRBD1. The length of the CDR3 is 15 residues. The V gene's germline CDR1 is SGHRS and CDR2 YFSETQ. Germline trimming cut 4 bases from V and 4 bases from J; bases unmatched to any gene: 10. CDR3 sequence (DNA): TGCGCCAGCAGCCTGGGACAGGCAAGAACTTACGAGCAGTACTTC. This translates into CASSLGQARTYEQYF.

This sequence joins TRBV7-2 and TRBJ2-5; maybe TRBD1 (7 bases). The CDR3 length is 19 residues. Germline-derived CDR1 and CDR2 are SGHTA and FQGNSA. The ends were cut back, 1 base at V and 2 bases at J, with 23 bases in the middle. CDR3 region: CASSLGQGRWRDRQETQYF. The CDR3 bases are TGTGCCAGCAGCTTAGGTCAGGGAAGGTGGCGGGACAGACAAGAGACCCAGTACTTC.

J is TRBJ2-5 and V is TRBV21-1; the D call in the table, TRBD1, was not verified against the DNA. TRBV21-1 is a listed pseudogene. This CDR3 contains 14 residues. The CDR3 DNA sequence: TGTGCCAGCAAGGGGGACAGGGACCAAGAGACCCAGTACTTC. Translated: CASKGDRDQETQYF.

This clone was counted a few times. The CDR3 loop reads CASSPPTGRNEQFF. DNA for the CDR3: TGTGCCAGCAGCCCACCGACAGGGAGGAATGAGCAGTTCTTC. The chain joins TRBV3-1 (or the pseudogene TRBV3-2) to TRBJ2-1, with D possibly matching TRBD1 (7 bases). This CDR3 has 14 amino acids. The V gene lost 4 bases and the J gene lost 7 bases, with 14 bases spanning the gap. CDR1 is LGHDT, CDR2 YNNKEL, per germline (reference sequence).

This chain uses TRBV30 with TRBJ2-1; D not resolved. Germline CDR1 reads GTSNPN; CDR2 reads SVGIG (reference sequence). Trimming stripped 5 bases from V and 12 bases from J, with 8 bases between. The CDR3 totals 9 residues. The CDR3 DNA reads TGTGCCTGGGCCTCCGGGCAGTTCTTC. It translates to CAWASGQFF.

The V call is TRBV30, the J call TRBJ2-3; TRBD2 matches at 8 bases. Germline V CDR1 and CDR2: GTSNPN, SVGIG (reference sequence). The junction had 4 bases not matched to a gene; V was cut back by 2 bases and J by 0 bases. The CDR3 totals 15 residues. The CDR3 DNA reads as TGTGCCTGGAGTCCGGGGGGGACTAGCACAGATACGCAGTATTTT. It translates to CAWSPGGTSTDTQYF.

This clone was seen more than once but under ten times. This chain links TRBV7-8 with TRBJ1-5; possibly TRBD1 for D (6 bases). Trimming stripped 5 bases from V and 4 bases from J, with 12 bases between. Germline V gene sequence: CDR1 SGHVS, CDR2 FQNEAQ. The CDR3 extends over 14 amino acids. CDR3 DNA: TGTGCCAGCAGCCCCAGGGGTGGGAATCAGCCCCAGCATTTT. Its translation is CASSPRGGNQPQHF.

This chain joins TRBV27 and TRBJ2-1, with TRBD1 matching 8 bases. CDR3 length: 15 amino acids. Germline trimming cut 6 bases from V and 0 bases from J; bases unmatched to any gene: 4. CDR1 is MNHEY and CDR2 is SMNVEV in the germline V gene (reference sequence). The CDR3 nucleotides read TGTGCCAGCAGGCGGGACAGGAGCTCCTACAATGAGCAGTTCTTC. Translated, it gives CASRRDRSSYNEQFF.

V usage is TRBV28 and J usage is TRBJ2-1, with D possibly being TRBD2 (5 bases). V shed 3 bases and J shed 3 bases, with 9 bases lying between them. The CDR3 contains 14 residues. Germline V lookup: CDR1 MDHEN, CDR2 SYDVKM. The CDR3 sequence: CASSFGEGYNEQFF. As DNA, the CDR3 is TGTGCCAGCAGTTTTGGTGAGGGCTACAATGAGCAGTTCTTC.

The genes are TRBV11-3 and TRBJ1-1; D is ambiguous. V lost 3 bases and J lost 2, with 13 bases in between. In germline, CDR1 is SGHNT, CDR2 YENEEA. The CDR3 covers 15 residues. This CDR3 reads CASSLTSGPNTEAFF. The CDR3 DNA sequence: TGTGCCAGCAGCTTGACCAGCGGCCCTAACACTGAAGCTTTCTTT.

J is TRBJ2-1 and V is TRBV30; the D is unclear. Trimming pared 0 bases from V and 4 bases from J, leaving 10 bases between. Germline-derived CDR1 and CDR2 are GTSNPN and SVGIG (reference sequence). This CDR3 has 14 residues. CDR3 sequence: CAWSVVSRYNEQFF. Here the CDR3 DNA reads TGTGCCTGGAGTGTAGTGAGTCGTTACAATGAGCAGTTCTTC.